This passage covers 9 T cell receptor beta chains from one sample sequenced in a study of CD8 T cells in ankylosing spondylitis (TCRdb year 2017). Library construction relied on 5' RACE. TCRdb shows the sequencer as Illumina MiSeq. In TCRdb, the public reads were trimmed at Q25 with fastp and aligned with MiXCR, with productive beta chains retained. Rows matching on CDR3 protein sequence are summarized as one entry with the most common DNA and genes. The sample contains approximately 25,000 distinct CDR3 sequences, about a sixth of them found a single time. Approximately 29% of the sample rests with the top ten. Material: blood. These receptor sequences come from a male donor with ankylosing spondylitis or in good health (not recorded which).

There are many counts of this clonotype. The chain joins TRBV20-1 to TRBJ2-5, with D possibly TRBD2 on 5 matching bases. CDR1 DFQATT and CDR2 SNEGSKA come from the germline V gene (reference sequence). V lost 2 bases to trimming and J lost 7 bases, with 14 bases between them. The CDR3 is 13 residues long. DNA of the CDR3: TGCAGTGCTAGACCGACCCCGGCGGGGACCCAGTACTTC. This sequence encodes CSARPTPAGTQYF.

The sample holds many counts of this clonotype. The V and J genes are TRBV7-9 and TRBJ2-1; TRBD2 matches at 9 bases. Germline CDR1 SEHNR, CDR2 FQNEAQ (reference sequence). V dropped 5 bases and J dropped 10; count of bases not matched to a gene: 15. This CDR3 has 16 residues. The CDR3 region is CASSRGREGIQVEQFF. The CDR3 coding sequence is TGTGCCAGCAGCCGGGGGCGGGAGGGCATCCAGGTCGAGCAGTTCTTC.

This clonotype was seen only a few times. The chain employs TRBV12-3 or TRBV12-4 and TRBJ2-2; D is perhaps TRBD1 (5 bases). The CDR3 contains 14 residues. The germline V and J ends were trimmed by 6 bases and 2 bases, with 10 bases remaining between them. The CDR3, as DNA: TGTGCCAGCAGGTGGGGCCCTAACACCGGGGAGCTGTTTTTT. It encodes CASRWGPNTGELFF.

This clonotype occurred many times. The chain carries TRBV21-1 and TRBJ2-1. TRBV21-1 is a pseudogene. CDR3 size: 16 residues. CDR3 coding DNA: TGTGCCAGCAGCAAAGCGAAAAACCCTATTGTACATGAGCAGTTCTTC. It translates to CASSKAKNPIVHEQFF.

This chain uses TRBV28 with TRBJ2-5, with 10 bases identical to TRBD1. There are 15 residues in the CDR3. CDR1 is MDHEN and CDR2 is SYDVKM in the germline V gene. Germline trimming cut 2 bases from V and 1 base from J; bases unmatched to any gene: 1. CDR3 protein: CASSLGTGAQETQYF. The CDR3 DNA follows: TGTGCCAGCAGTTTAGGGACAGGGGCCCAAGAGACCCAGTACTTC.

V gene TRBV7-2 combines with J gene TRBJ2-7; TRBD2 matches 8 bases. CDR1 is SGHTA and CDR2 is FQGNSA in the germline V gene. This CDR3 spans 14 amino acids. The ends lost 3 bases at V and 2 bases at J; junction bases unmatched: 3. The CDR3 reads CASSLSGGAYEQYV. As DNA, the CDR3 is TGTGCCAGCAGCTTGAGCGGGGGCGCCTACGAGCAGTACGTC.

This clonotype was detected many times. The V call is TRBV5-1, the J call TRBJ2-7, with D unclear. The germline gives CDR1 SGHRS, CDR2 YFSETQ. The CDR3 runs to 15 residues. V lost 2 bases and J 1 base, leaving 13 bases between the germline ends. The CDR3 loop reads CASSLEAPRSYEQYF. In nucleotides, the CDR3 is TGCGCCAGCAGCTTAGAGGCCCCTAGGTCCTACGAGCAGTACTTC.

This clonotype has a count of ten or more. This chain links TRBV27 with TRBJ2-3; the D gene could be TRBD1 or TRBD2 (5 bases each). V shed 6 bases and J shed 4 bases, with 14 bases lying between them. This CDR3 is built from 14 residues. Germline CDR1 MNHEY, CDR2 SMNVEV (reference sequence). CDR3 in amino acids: CASSYGGVADTQYF. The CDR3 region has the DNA TGTGCCAGCAGCTATGGGGGTGTGGCAGATACGCAGTATTTT.

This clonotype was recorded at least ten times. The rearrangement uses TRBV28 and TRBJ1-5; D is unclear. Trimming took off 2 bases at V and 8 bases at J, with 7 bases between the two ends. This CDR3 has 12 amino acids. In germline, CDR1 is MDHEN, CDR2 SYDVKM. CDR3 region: CASSLEMEPQHF. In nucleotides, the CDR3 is TGTGCCAGCAGTTTAGAGATGGAGCCCCAGCATTTT.